This T cell receptor beta chain was profiled in a study of regulatory T cells in long-lasting Graves disease. This CDR3 comprises 16 residues. The V end lost 3 bases, the J end lost 0 bases, and 17 bases lay between the germline ends. Germline lookup yields CDR1 DFQATT and CDR2 SNEGSKA (reference sequence). Documented time point: newly diagnosed GD, antithyroid drugs for less than 3 months. RNA isolated from PBMCs was used to make the TCR library. Building the TCR beta libraries relied on iRepertoire HTBI primers, and CDR3 regions underwent Arm-PCR. Each CDR3 protein is one row after TCRdb ran MiXCR on the multiplex PCR reads. The sample carries hundreds of thousands of distinct CDR3 sequences, 15% to 20% recorded once. These data were also reused for a study on T cells in Graves' hyperthyroidism and ophthalmopathy.

This chain uses TRBV20-1 with TRBJ2-5; tentative D call: TRBD2 (6 bases). The source of this sequence is a man aged 18 to 30 with Graves disease. This material consisted of peripheral blood mononuclear cells (PBMCs), taken at new diagnosis, from a patient treated with antithyroid drugs. The chain's CDR3 is CSASSGGAGYQETQYF. CDR3 sequence (DNA): TGCAGTGCTAGTTCTGGAGGGGCCGGGTACCAAGAGACCCAGTACTTC.